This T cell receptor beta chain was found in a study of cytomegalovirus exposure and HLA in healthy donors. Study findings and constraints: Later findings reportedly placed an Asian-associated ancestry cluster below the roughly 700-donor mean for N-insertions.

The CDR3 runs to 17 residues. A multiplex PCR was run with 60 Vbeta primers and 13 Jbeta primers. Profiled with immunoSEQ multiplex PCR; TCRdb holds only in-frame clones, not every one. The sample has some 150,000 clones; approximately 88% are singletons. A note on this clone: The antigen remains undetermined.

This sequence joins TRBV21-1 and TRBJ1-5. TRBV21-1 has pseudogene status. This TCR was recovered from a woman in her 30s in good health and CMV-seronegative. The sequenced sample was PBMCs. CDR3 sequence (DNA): TGTGCCAGCTGCCCATGGGGAGGGAACCGCGGGGCTCAGCCCCAGCATTTT. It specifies CASCPWGGNRGAQPQHF.